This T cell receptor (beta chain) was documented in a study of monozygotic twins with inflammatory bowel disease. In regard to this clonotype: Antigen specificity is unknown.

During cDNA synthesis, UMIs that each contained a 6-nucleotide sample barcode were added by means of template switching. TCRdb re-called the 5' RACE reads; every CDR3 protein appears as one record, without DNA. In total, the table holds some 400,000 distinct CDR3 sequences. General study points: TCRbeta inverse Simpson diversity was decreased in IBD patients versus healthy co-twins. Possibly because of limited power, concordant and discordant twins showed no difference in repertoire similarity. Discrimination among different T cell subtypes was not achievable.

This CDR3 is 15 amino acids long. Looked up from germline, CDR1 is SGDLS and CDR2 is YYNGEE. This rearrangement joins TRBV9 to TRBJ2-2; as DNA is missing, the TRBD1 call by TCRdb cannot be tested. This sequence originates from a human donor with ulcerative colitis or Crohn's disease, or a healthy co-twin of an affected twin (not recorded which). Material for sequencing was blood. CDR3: CASSPWTGETEELFF. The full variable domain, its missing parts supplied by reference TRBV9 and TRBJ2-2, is DSGVTQTPKHLITATGQRVTLRCSPRSGDLSVYWYQQSLDQGLQFLIQYYNGEERAKGNILERFSAQQFPDLHSELNLSSLELGDSALYFCASSPWTGETEELFFGEGSRLTVL.